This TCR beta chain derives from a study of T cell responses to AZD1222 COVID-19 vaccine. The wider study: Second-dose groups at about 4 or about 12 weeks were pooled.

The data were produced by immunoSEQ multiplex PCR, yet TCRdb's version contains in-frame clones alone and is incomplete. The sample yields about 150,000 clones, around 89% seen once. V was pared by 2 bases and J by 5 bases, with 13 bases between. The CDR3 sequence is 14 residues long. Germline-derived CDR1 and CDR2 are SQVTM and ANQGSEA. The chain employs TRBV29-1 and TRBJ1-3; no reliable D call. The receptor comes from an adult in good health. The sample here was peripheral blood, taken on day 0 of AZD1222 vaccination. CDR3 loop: CSVETERGRNTIYF. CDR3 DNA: TGCAGCGTTGAAACCGAGAGAGGAAGAAACACCATATATTTT.